Sequencing of this T cell receptor beta chain was carried out in a study of shared clonotypes between healthy human individuals. Study outcomes and limitations: Clonotype sharing among donors, it was expected, would be affected by sequencing depth. Collection of samples was limited to blood; tissue repertoires likely differ.

This clone appeared a few times. Its target is unknown. From germline, CDR1 is MDHEN and CDR2 SYDVKM. Trimming removed 1 base from V and 12 bases from J, with 7 bases in between. The CDR3 has 11 amino acids. The table came from immunoSEQ multiplex PCR; TCRdb's copy has only in-frame clones and leaves some out. The profile shows 400,000 to 600,000 clones, more than 75% of them singletons. Without sorting, samples used some 84 million PBMCs for genomic DNA. The chain combines TRBV28 with TRBJ1-5, with D uncertain. Sequenced input: PBMCs. The sequence came from a woman in her 40s in good health. Some clones in this sample may be carry-over from other donors' samples. CDR3 amino acids: CASSLSWIQHF. The CDR3 nucleotides are TGTGCCAGCAGTTTATCGTGGATCCAGCATTTT. The whole variable domain, filled in from reference TRBV28 and TRBJ1-5, reads DVKVTQSSRYLVKRTGEKVFLECVQDMDHENMFWYRQDPGLGLRLIYFSYDVKMKEKGDIPEGYSVSREKKERFSLILESASTNQTSMYLCASSLSWIQHFGDGTRLSIL.